The source of this T cell receptor beta chain is a study of blood T cell repertoires in COVID-19. Study context: PBMCs, B-cell-depleted T cells, or T cells were the source of the cDNA or gDNA that made up the material.

Enrolment of Seattle patients took place during active infection, and they were followed longitudinally. Authors' methods: Nucleated cell number was recorded as an estimate derived from reference gene primer amplification. Profiling relied on immunoSEQ multiplex PCR, and the TCRdb table lists in-frame clones only, not all of them. That table is the source of V, J and clone size, and D and trimming were worked out from the DNA. The sample includes 220,000 or so clones, 90% to 95% of them seen just once. The table lists this clone with a few counts. This receptor was taken from a man aged 55 to 70 with COVID-19, enrolled during active disease. Input material: peripheral blood.

The CDR3 loop reads CSASATNEKLFF. In nucleotides, the CDR3 is TGCAGCGCGTCTGCAACTAATGAAAAACTGTTTTTT. This chain links TRBV29-1 with TRBJ1-4; D unclear. The ends were cut back, 7 bases at V and 0 bases at J, with 6 bases in the middle. The length of the CDR3 is 12 residues. Germline lookup yields CDR1 SQVTM and CDR2 ANQGSEA.